Shown below are 8 T cell receptor beta chains from a single sample sequenced in a study of T cells in Graves' hyperthyroidism and ophthalmopathy. The CDR3 regions of TCR beta were amplified from RNA transcripts. HTBI primers were used for first-round RT-PCR of the TCR CDR3. MiXCR was run by TCRdb on the multiplex PCR reads, yielding one entry per CDR3 protein. This table has more than 500,000 distinct CDR3 sequences, approximately 16% appearing once. The specimen was blood. These receptors all come from a woman between 25 and 40 years old with Graves' ophthalmopathy.

This clonotype occurred many times. This chain connects TRBV6-1 to TRBJ2-1; D tentatively fits TRBD1 or TRBD2 (5 bases each). Germline V CDR1 and CDR2: MNHNS, SASEGT. The CDR3 contains 15 residues. The V gene lost 5 bases and the J gene lost 6 bases, with 17 bases spanning the gap. The CDR3 here is CASSKVGTAFNEQFF. Written as DNA, the CDR3 is TGTGCCAGCAGTAAAGTAGGGACGGCCTTCAATGAGCAGTTCTTC.

CDR3 nucleotide sequence: TGTGCCAGCAGGCCTACTAGCGTCGGTGAGCAGTTCTTC. It is translated as CASRPTSVGEQFF. The chain couples TRBV12-3 or TRBV12-4 to TRBJ2-1, with 7 bases aligning to TRBD2. V was pared by 6 bases and J by 9 bases, with 8 bases of the junction left unmatched. The CDR3 length is 13 residues.

The sample holds many counts of this clonotype. This chain links TRBV5-5 with TRBJ2-5; possibly TRBD1 for D (5 bases). The V and J ends lost 0 bases and 1 base respectively, with 7 bases between them. The CDR3 spans 14 residues. Germline CDR1 SGHKS, CDR2 YYEKEE (reference sequence). The DNA of the CDR3 is TGTGCCAGCAGCTTGGAGCAGGGCCAAGAGACCCAGTACTTC. It encodes CASSLEQGQETQYF.

At least ten counts were recorded for this clonotype. The V gene is TRBV11-2, the J gene TRBJ2-3, with D hard to call. Germline assignment: CDR1 SGHAT and CDR2 FQNNGV. Trimming left V 4 bases short and J 9 bases short, with 14 bases between. The CDR3 covers 13 residues. The CDR3 loop is CASSSLLRITQYF. The CDR3 region has the DNA TGTGCCAGCAGCTCATTGCTAAGGATCACGCAGTATTTT.

Concerning this clonotype itself: An end of the junction differs from the germline gene, which may be a read error. The V gene is TRBV5-1, the J gene TRBJ2-7; D tentatively fits TRBD1 or TRBD2 (5 bases each). The CDR3 contains 14 residues. From germline, CDR1 is SGHRS and CDR2 YFSETQ. The CDR3 loop reads CASSPGTPTYEQYF. The CDR3 region has the DNA TGTGCCAGCAGCCCCGGGACGCCTACCTACGAGCAGTACTTC.

The chain carries TRBV7-9 and TRBJ1-2; D perhaps matches TRBD1 (6 bases). CDR1 and CDR2 (germline): SEHNR, FQNEAQ (reference sequence). Trimming stripped 1 base from V and 8 bases from J, with 14 bases between. This CDR3 spans 14 amino acids. The CDR3 sequence is CASSLVGTRGGYTF. CDR3 in DNA: TGTGCCAGCAGCTTAGTCGGGACGAGGGGGGGCTACACCTTC. The variable domain in full, completed from reference TRBV7-9 and TRBJ1-2, reads DTGVSQNPRHKITKRGQNVTFRCDPISEHNRLYWYRQTLGQGPEFLTYFQNEAQLEKSRLLSDRFSAERPKGSFSTLEIQRTEQGDSAMYLCASSLVGTRGGYTFGSGTRLTVV.

This clonotype was detected only a few times. This sequence joins TRBV2 and TRBJ1-5, with D unresolved. The CDR3 length is 12 residues. V lost 6 bases and J 7 bases, leaving 10 bases between the germline ends. Per the germline V gene, CDR1 is SNHLY and CDR2 is FYNNEI. Here the CDR3 DNA reads TGTGCCAGCAGCCCGACGGGGCAGCCCCAGCATTTT. This gives the protein CASSPTGQPQHF.

The chain joins TRBV19 to TRBJ1-5, with D uncertain. Germline CDR1 LNHDA, CDR2 SQIVND (reference sequence). V lost 0 bases and J 1 base, leaving 4 bases between the germline ends. The CDR3 runs 14 residues. CDR3 protein: CASSIDHSNQPQHF. The DNA for the CDR3 is TGTGCCAGTAGTATAGACCACAGCAATCAGCCCCAGCATTTT.